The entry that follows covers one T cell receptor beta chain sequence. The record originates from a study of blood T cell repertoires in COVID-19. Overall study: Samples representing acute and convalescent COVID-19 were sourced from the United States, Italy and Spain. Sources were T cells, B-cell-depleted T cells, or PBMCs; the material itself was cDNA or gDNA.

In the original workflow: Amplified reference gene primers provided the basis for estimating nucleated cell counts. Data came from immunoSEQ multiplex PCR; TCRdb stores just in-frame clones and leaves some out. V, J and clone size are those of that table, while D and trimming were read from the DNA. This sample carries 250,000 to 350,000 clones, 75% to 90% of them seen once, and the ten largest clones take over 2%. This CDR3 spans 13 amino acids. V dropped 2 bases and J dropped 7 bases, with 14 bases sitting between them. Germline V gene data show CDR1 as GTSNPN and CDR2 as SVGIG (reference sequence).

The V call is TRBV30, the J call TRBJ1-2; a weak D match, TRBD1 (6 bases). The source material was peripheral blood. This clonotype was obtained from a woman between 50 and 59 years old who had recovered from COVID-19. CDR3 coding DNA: TGTGCCTGGAGTTCGGGGGGGCAGATTGGCTACACCTTC. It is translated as CAWSSGGQIGYTF.